This is a list of T cell receptor beta chains from one sample in a study of beta chain features in type 1 diabetes. Method: immunoSEQ multiplex PCR; TCRdb's copy keeps in-frame clones and lacks some. Of about 410,000 clones in the sample, approximately 15% were seen once. Sequencing was performed on naive CD4+ T cells from blood. The receptors come from a man aged 25-45 years in good health. Both conserved end residues are trimmed from each CDR3. Fields, in order: clone size, CDR3 length, V gene, CDR3 protein. Expanded clones are given a class, and other clones once, few, many or no size at all.

few | 12 | TRBV7-2 | ASSPTGVALMGF
few | 14 | TRBV7-2 | ASSRTSGGMRETQY
few | 11 | TRBV29-1 | SVEKNLGREQY
few | 10 | TRBV12-5 | ASTTGADTQY
NA | 12 | TRBV9 | ASSVGEANYGYT
NA | 11 | TRBV25-1 | ASSAAGDYGYT
NA | 13 | TRBV9 | ASSPSDRRVVPLH
NA | 13 | TRBV7-2 | ASSLDRGSYNEQF
few | 11 | TRBV30 | AWSPLGVYGYT
NA | 11 | TRBV9 | ASSVGGVYPLH
few | 11 | TRBV10-3 | AISDVPTETQY
NA | 13 | TRBV28 | ASSLELTGPYEQY
NA | 13 | TRBV9 | ASSVFADSSYGYT
few | 12 | TRBV7-9 | ASSLEGFQETQY
NA | 12 | TRBV30 | AWDDLETGFIYT
NA | 17 | TRBV30 | AWSVSWISMSVTTDTQY
few | 12 | TRBV5-4 | ASRPRGEGDTQY
NA | 13 | TRBV30 | AWSLTGGFQETQY
few | 11 | TRBV7-9 | ASSLEANTEAF
NA | 13 | TRBV7-8 | ASSSTSGRYNEQF
few | 15 | TRBV4-1 | ASSQGTSGGAPVTQY
NA | 11 | TRBV30 | AWFRDRGNTIY
NA | 16 | TRBV4-3 | ASSLGQGGVTGANVLT
NA | 11 | TRBV30 | AWSEGGKQPQH
NA | 9 | TRBV5-4 | ASSGSYEQY
few | 15 | TRBV18 | ASSPTAGGLRTGELF
NA | 15 | TRBV21-1 | ASSKKGTGLRGETQY
NA | 12 | TRBV2 | ASTTGAANQPQH
NA | 10 | TRBV29-1 | SGGTAADTQY
NA | 10 | TRBV29-1 | SVEGGSNGYT
NA | 11 | TRBV30 | AWSVRGLDGYT
NA | 9 | TRBV2 | ASSRLYGYT
NA | 13 | TRBV18 | ASSVLAENTGELF
few | 9 | TRBV7-2 | ASSTEIEQY
few | 9 | TRBV20-1 | SASGENGYT
NA | 13 | TRBV19 | ASSNPWQSTDTQY
few | 14 | TRBV5-4 | ASTPQAGTNTGELF
NA | 10 | TRBV2 | ASSEPTDTQY
NA | 11 | TRBV18 | ASSTGIGREQY